This record concerns one T cell receptor beta chain sequence. Its antigen is undetermined. The data stem from a study of T cell responses to AZD1222 COVID-19 vaccine. The wider study: Second-dose timings of about 4 or about 12 weeks were pooled. Study-level findings and limits: Baseline testing showed seropositivity in only a handful of AZD1222 recipients. Spike-specific TCR repertoires showed rising breadth and depth after two AZD1222 doses. It should be noted that donors were predominantly white British and more often female, and clonal diversity was possibly underestimated.

CDR1 and CDR2 (germline): SQVTM, ANQGSEA. Between the trimmed V and J ends, which lost 3 bases and 1 base, there was a span of 9 bases. The CDR3 has 13 residues. Sequenced by immunoSEQ multiplex PCR; TCRdb stores in-frame clones only, minus some. This repertoire shows about 120,000 clones, roughly 90% found once; its top ten account for 8.4%. This TCR came from an adult in good health. The chain employs TRBV29-1 and TRBJ1-1; D unclear. The sequencing here drew on peripheral blood, taken on day 0 of AZD1222 vaccination. The CDR3 DNA sequence: TGCAGCGTTGAGACGACCGGGAACACTGAAGCTTTCTTT. Protein sequence: CSVETTGNTEAFF.